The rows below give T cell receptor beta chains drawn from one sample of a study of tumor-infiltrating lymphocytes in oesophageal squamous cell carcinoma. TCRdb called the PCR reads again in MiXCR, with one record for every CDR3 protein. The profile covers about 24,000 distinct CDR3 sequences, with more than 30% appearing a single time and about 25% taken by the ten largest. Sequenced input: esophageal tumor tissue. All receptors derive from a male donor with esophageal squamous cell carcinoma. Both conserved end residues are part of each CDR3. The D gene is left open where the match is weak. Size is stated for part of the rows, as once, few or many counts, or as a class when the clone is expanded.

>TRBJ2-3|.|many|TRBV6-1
CASSSTDTQYF
TGTGCCAGCAGTTCAACAGATACGCAGTATTTT
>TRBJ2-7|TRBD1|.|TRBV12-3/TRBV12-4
CASRPGTGVYEQYF
TGTGCCAGCCGACCCGGGACAGGGGTCTACGAGCAGTACTTC
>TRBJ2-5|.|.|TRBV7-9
CASSLEDTPTETQYF
TGTGCCAGCAGCTTAGAGGACACACCCACGGAGACCCAGTACTTC
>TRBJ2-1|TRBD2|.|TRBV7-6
CASSPGLADKYNEQFF
TGTGCCAGCAGCCCCGGACTAGCGGACAAATACAATGAGCAGTTCTTC
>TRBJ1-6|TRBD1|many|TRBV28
CASSIRRQGNSPLHF
TGTGCCAGCAGTATCCGGAGACAGGGGAATTCACCCCTCCACTTT
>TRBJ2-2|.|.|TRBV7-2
CASSLGTRSSGANVLTFGAGELFF
.
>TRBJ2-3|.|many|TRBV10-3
CAISDPRGGDTQYF
TGTGCCATCAGTGACCCTAGGGGGGGCGATACGCAGTATTTT
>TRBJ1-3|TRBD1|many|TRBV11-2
CASSLRGPRSGNTIYF
TGTGCCAGCAGCTTAAGGGGGCCCCGCTCTGGAAACACCATATATTTT
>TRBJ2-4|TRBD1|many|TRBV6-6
CASSYSSGTGRILAKNIQYF
TGTGCCAGCAGTTACTCGAGTGGGACAGGGAGGATTTTAGCCAAAAACATTCAGTACTTC
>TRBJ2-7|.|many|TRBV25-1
CASSLRRGSNYEQYF
TGTGCCAGCAGTCTAAGGAGGGGCAGCAACTACGAGCAGTACTTC
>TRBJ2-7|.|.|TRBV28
CASSFSDYIEQYF
TGTGCCAGCAGTTTTTCGGATTACATTGAGCAGTACTTC
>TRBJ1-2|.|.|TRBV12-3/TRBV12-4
CASSLRGGNGYTF
TGTGCCAGCAGTCTACGAGGGGGGAATGGCTACACCTTC
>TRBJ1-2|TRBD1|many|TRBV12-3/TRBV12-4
CASSWSGTGVFGYGYTF
TGTGCCAGCAGTTGGTCCGGGACAGGGGTTTTTGGCTATGGCTACACCTTC
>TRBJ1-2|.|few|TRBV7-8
CASSLAGHGYTF
TGTGCCAGCAGCTTAGCCGGACATGGCTACACCTTC
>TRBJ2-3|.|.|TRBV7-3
CASSSVPAGATQYF
TGTGCCAGCAGCTCGGTCCCAGCAGGGGCGACGCAGTATTTT
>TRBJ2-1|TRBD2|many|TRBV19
CASSIRAGGGYNEQFF
TGTGCCAGTAGTATTAGGGCGGGAGGAGGTTACAATGAGCAGTTCTTC
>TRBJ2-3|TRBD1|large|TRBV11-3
CASSLPRTGPDTQYF
TGTGCCAGCAGCTTACCACGGACAGGGCCAGATACGCAGTATTTT
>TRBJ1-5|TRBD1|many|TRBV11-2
CASSTGTGGNQPQHF
TGTGCCAGCAGTACCGGGACAGGGGGCAATCAGCCCCAGCATTTT
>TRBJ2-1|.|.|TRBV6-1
CASSWSSSYNEQFF
TGTGCCAGCAGTTGGTCCAGCTCCTACAATGAGCAGTTCTTC
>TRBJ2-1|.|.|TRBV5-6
CASSLAREQFF
TGTGCCAGCAGCTTGGCCCGTGAGCAGTTCTTC
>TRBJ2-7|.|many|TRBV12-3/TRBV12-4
CASRPVGTYEQYF
TGTGCCAGCAGGCCGGTCGGGACCTACGAGCAGTACTTC
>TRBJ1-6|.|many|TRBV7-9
CASSLTGGRSYNSPLHF
TGTGCCAGCAGCTTAACGGGCGGGAGATCCTATAATTCACCCCTCCACTTT
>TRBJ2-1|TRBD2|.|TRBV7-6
CASSIQGGASGTAYNEQFF
TGTGCCAGCAGCATTCAAGGAGGGGCTAGCGGGACTGCCTACAATGAGCAGTTCTTC
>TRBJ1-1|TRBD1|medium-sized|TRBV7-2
CASSFGGQGLNTEAFF
TGTGCCAGCAGCTTCGGGGGACAGGGATTGAACACTGAAGCTTTCTTT
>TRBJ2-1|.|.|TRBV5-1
CASSLGQGSRAAYNEQFF
TGCGCCAGCAGCTTGGGGCAGGGTTCCCGGGCTGCGTACAATGAGCAGTTCTTC
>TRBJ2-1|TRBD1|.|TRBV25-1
CASSVDRANEQFF
TGTGCCAGCAGTGTGGACAGGGCCAATGAGCAGTTCTTC
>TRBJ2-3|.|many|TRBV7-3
CASSQRPSDTQYF
TGTGCCAGCAGCCAAAGACCATCAGATACGCAGTATTTT